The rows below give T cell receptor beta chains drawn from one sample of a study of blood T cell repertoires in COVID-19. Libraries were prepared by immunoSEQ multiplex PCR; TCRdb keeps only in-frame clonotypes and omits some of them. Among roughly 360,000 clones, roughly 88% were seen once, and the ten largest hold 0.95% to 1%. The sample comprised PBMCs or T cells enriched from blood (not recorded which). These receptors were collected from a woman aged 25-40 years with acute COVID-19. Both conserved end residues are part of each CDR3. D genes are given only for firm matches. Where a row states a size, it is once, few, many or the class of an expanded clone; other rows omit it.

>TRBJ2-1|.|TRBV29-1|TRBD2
TGCAGCGTTGAATGGACTAGCGGGGGGACCTCCTACAATGAGCAGTTCTTC
CSVEWTSGGTSYNEQFF
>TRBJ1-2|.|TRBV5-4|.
TGTGCCAGCAGCTTAGGGATGCCAGGGGACTATGGCTACACCTTC
CASSLGMPGDYGYTF
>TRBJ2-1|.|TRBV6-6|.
TGTGCCAGCAGTCCGTGGACAGCCTACAATGAGCAGTTCTTC
CASSPWTAYNEQFF
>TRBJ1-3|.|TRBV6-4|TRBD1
TGTGCCGCCATATGTGGGACAGGGGCTGGAAACACCATATATTTT
CAAICGTGAGNTIYF
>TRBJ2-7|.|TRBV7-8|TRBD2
TGTGCCAGCAGCTTAGTGGCTAGCGGGTCCCTTACCTACGAGCAGTACTTC
CASSLVASGSLTYEQYF
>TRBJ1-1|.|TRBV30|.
TGTGCCTGGAGTAGGGACATCGCTGAAGCTTTCTTT
CAWSRDIAEAFF
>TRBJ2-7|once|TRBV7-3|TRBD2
TGTGCCAGCAGCCCGGGGGGGCGGGGGGTCCTCTCCGAGCAGTACTTC
CASSPGGRGVLSEQYF
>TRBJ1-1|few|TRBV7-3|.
TGTGCCAGCAGCCCCAACAACATTGAAGCTTTCTTT
CASSPNNIEAFF
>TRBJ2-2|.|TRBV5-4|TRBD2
TGTGCCAGCAGCCGGGGGGGGCCGAACACCGGGGAGCTGTTTTTT
CASSRGGPNTGELFF
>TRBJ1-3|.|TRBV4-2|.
TGTGCCAGCAGCCAAGACCTACTGGGGGGGAACACCATATATTTT
CASSQDLLGGNTIYF
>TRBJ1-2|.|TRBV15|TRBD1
TGTGCCACCAGCACTCGACAGGGCTCCTATGGCTACACCTTC
CATSTRQGSYGYTF
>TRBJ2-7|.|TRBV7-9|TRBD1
TGTGCCAGCAGCCCCCATCTGACAGGGGAGTACGAGCAGTACTTC
CASSPHLTGEYEQYF
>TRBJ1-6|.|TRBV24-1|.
TGTGCCACCAGTGACCCCTCGGAAGGGGATTCACCCCTCCACTTT
CATSDPSEGDSPLHF
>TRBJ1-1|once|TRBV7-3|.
TGTGCCAGCAGCTCACAGGGAAGGGGTGAAGCTTTCTTT
CASSSQGRGEAFF
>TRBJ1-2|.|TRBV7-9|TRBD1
TGTGCCAGCAGCTTAGACTCAGGACAGGGGGGATATGGCTACACCTTC
CASSLDSGQGGYGYTF
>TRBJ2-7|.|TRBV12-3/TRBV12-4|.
TGTGCCAGCAGTTCGGACACCTACGAGCAGTACTTC
CASSSDTYEQYF
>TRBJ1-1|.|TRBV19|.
TGTGCCAGTAGTGATGACAGCATGAACACTGAAGCTTTCTTT
CASSDDSMNTEAFF
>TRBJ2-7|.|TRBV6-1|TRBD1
TGTGCCAGCAGTGAAGGCCCCGGGGACAGGGGCTACGAGCAGTACTTC
CASSEGPGDRGYEQYF
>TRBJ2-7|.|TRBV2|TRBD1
TGTGCCAGCAGGGGACAGGGGTCCCACGAGCAGTACTTC
CASRGQGSHEQYF
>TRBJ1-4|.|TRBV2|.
TGTGCCAGCAGTGAATATGGGGGCCCAGGGAATGAAAAACTGTTTTTT
CASSEYGGPGNEKLFF
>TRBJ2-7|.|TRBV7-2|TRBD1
TGTGCCAGCAGCCCAGGACAGGGGCTTTCCTACGAGCAGTACTTC
CASSPGQGLSYEQYF
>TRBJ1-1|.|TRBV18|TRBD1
TGTGCCAGCTCACCACGTCAGGGGGACACTGAAGCTTTCTTT
CASSPRQGDTEAFF
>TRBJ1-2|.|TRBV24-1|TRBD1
TGTGCCACCAGTGATTCCGACAGGGAAGGAAATGGCTACACCTTC
CATSDSDREGNGYTF
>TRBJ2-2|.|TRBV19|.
TGTGCCAGTAGTTTGCTGGTTCCGGGCACCGGGGAGCTGTTTTTT
CASSLLVPGTGELFF
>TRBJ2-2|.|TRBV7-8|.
TGTGCCAGCAGCTTAGCCTTAGATACCGGGGAGCTGTTTTTT
CASSLALDTGELFF
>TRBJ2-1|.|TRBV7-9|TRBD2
TGTGCCAGCAGCTTACGGCTAGCGGGGGGGAAACTCAATGAGCAGTTCTTC
CASSLRLAGGKLNEQFF
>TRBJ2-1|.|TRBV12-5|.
TGTGCTAGTGGTTTGGCACGGGACTCCAATGAGCAGTTCTTC
CASGLARDSNEQFF
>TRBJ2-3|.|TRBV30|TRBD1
TGTGCCTGGACCACCGGGACAGGAAAATCAGATACGCAGTATTTT
CAWTTGTGKSDTQYF
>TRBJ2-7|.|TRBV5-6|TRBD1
TGTGCCAGCAGCTCCGGGACAGGGATATACGAGCAGTACTTC
CASSSGTGIYEQYF
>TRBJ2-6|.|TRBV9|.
TGTGCCAGCAGCGTAGGGTCATCCATACTCTCTGGGGCCAACGTCCTGACTTTC
CASSVGSSILSGANVLTF
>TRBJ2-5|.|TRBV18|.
TGTGCCAGCTCACCCACGGTACGCGGAAGGAACCAAGAGACCCAGTACTTC
CASSPTVRGRNQETQYF
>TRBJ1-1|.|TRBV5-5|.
TGTGCCAGCAGCTTGGGCGGGGGAACCTTGAACACTGAAGCTTTCTTT
CASSLGGGTLNTEAFF
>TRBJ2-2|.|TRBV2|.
TGTGCCAGCAGTGAATTTGAGGTTACCGGGGAGCTGTTTTTT
CASSEFEVTGELFF
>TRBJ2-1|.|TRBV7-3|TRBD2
TGTGCCAGCAGCTTATACGCTAGCGGTTCCAGGCAGTTCTTC
CASSLYASGSRQFF
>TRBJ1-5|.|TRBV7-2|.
TGTGCCAGCAGCTTAGGCCGGGGAACGAGCAATCAGCCCCAGCATTTT
CASSLGRGTSNQPQHF
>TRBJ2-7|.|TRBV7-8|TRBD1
TGTGCCAGCAGCTTGACAGGGGGAGGGTACGAGCAGTACTTC
CASSLTGGGYEQYF
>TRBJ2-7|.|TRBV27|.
TGTGCCAGCAAATCGGCCGACAGGTCCTACGAGCAGTACTTC
CASKSADRSYEQYF
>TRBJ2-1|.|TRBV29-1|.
TGCAGCGGCGGACTGAGCTCCTACAATGAGCAGTTCTTC
CSGGLSSYNEQFF
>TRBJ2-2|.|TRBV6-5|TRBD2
TGTGCCAGCAGTTACTCGGGGGGGGACACCGGGGAGCTGTTTTTT
CASSYSGGDTGELFF
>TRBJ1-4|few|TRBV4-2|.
TGTGCCAGCAGCCCAGGGGCAACTAATGAAAAACTGTTTTTT
CASSPGATNEKLFF
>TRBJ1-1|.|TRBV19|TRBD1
TGTGCCAGTAGTACCGACAGGGTGAACACTGAAGCTTTCTTT
CASSTDRVNTEAFF
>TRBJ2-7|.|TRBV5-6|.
TGTGCCAGCAGCCAACTGAAGTCGGGTCCAAAAAAATACGAGCAGTACTTC
CASSQLKSGPKKYEQYF
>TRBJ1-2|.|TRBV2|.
TGTGCCAGCAGTGAACAAGATGGAGACTATGGCTACACCTTC
CASSEQDGDYGYTF
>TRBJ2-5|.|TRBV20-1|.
TGCAGTGGGGGCAGCCAAGAGACCCAGTACTTC
CSGGSQETQYF
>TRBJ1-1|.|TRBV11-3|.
TGTGCCAGCCAACCGGGTAGAGCGAACACTGAAGCTTTCTTT
CASQPGRANTEAFF
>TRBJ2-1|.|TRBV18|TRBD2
TGTGCCAGCTCACCAGCGGCTAGCGGGGGGGGCTCCTACAATGAGCAGTTCTTC
CASSPAASGGGSYNEQFF
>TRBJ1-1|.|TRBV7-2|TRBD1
TGTGCCAGCAGCTCACCAGGGGGCTGGACTGAAGCTTTCTTT
CASSSPGGWTEAFF
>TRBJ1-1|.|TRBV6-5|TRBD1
TGTGCCAGCACTATACAGGGGGTGGGCACTGAAGCTTTCTTT
CASTIQGVGTEAFF
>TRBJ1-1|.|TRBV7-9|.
TGTGCCAGCAGCTCAGGGGAAACTGAAGCTTTCTTT
CASSSGETEAFF
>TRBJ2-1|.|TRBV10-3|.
TGTGCCATCAGTGAGTCCCCACGGTTAATCTACAATGAGCAGTTCTTC
CAISESPRLIYNEQFF